A selection of T cell receptor beta chains follows, all from one sample in a study of T cells in Graves' hyperthyroidism and ophthalmopathy. Each CDR3 protein gets one entry after TCRdb re-called the multiplex PCR reads with MiXCR. The sample yields under 350,000 distinct CDR3 sequences, roughly 13% seen once. Input material: blood. All receptors derive from a middle-aged woman with Graves' ophthalmopathy. CDR3s include the opening cysteine and the closing phenylalanine or tryptophan. A D gene is named only where the DNA matches it firmly. Clone size is shown for a subset of rows, as once, few, many or a class of expanded clone.

abundance,j_gene,d_gene,len,v_gene,CDR3aa,CDR3nt
many,TRBJ2-1,TRBD2,18,TRBV11-2,CASSRKLAGVSPYNEQFF,TGTGCCAGCAGCCGAAAACTAGCGGGAGTATCCCCTTACAATGAGCAGTTCTTC
few,TRBJ1-5,.,15,TRBV19,CASSIPDGYNQPQHF,TGTGCCAGTAGTATTCCTGACGGCTACAATCAGCCCCAGCATTTT
few,TRBJ1-5,.,13,TRBV6-1,CASSELTNQPQHF,TGTGCCAGCAGTGAACTAACAAATCAGCCCCAGCATTTT
few,TRBJ2-1,.,15,TRBV6-2/TRBV6-3,CASTQGLLYYNEQFF,TGTGCCAGCACCCAAGGACTCTTGTATTACAATGAGCAGTTCTTC
.,TRBJ2-1,TRBD1,15,TRBV5-1,CASSDGTGGFSEQFF,TGCGCCAGCAGCGACGGGACAGGGGGTTTTAGTGAGCAGTTCTTC
many,TRBJ1-2,.,15,TRBV6-1,CASSQILEEGYGYTF,TGTGCCAGCAGTCAGATACTGGAGGAGGGGTATGGCTACACCTTC
.,TRBJ1-1,TRBD1,13,TRBV5-4,CASSSTGATEAFF,TGTGCCAGCAGCTCAACAGGGGCCACTGAAGCTTTCTTT
many,TRBJ2-1,TRBD2,14,TRBV6-1,CASRYGLAATEQFF,TGTGCCAGCAGATACGGACTAGCGGCAACTGAGCAGTTCTTC
many,TRBJ1-2,TRBD1,17,TRBV7-8,CASSSNFLWDRHYGYTF,TGTGCCAGCAGCTCTAACTTTCTTTGGGACAGGCACTATGGCTACACCTTC
many,TRBJ1-5,.,13,TRBV24-1,CATSDGGHQPQHF,TGTGCCACCAGTGATGGGGGACATCAGCCCCAGCATTTT
many,TRBJ1-1,.,11,TRBV28,CASSLSWGSFF,TGTGCCAGCAGTTTGTCGTGGGGGTCTTTCTTT
.,TRBJ2-2,.,13,TRBV3-1,CASSLLGVGELFF,TGTGCCAGCAGCCTCCTCGGGGTCGGGGAGCTGTTTTTT
many,TRBJ2-7,.,13,TRBV10-3,CAISGNGAREQYF,TGTGCCATCAGTGGGAACGGGGCAAGAGAGCAGTACTTC
many,TRBJ1-4,.,14,TRBV28,CASSLPGVNEKLFF,TGTGCCAGCAGTTTACCAGGCGTTAATGAAAAACTGTTTTTT
.,TRBJ2-1,.,16,TRBV10-3,CAISATGIASYNEHFF,TGTGCCATCAGTGCTACAGGGATAGCGTCCTACAATGAGCATTTCTTC
.,TRBJ1-1,.,14,TRBV4-1,CASSQRSDLAEAFF,TGCGCCAGCAGCCAAAGGTCGGACTTGGCTGAAGCTTTCTTT
many,TRBJ2-1,.,13,TRBV7-2,CASSLGRTREQFF,TGTGCCAGCAGCTTAGGAAGGACTCGCGAGCAGTTCTTC
many,TRBJ2-5,TRBD1,13,TRBV6-1,CASNQRGRETQYF,TGTGCCAGCAACCAGAGGGGGCGGGAGACCCAGTACTTC
.,TRBJ1-1,TRBD1,17,TRBV27,CASSDTGVSGTNAEAFF,TGTGCCAGCAGTGATACAGGGGTTTCGGGGACGAATGCTGAAGCTTTCTTT
few,TRBJ1-1,.,14,TRBV20-1,CSARGTEMNTEAFF,TGCAGTGCTAGGGGGACCGAGATGAACACTGAAGCTTTCTTT
many,TRBJ2-7,TRBD1,16,TRBV28,CASSLWGQAAVREQYF,TGTGCCAGCAGTTTATGGGGACAGGCCGCCGTTCGGGAGCAGTACTTC
many,TRBJ1-1,.,13,TRBV6-2/TRBV6-3,CASSYTRSGVGFF,TGTGCCAGCAGTTACACAAGATCAGGGGTCGGCTTCTTT
.,TRBJ1-2,TRBD1,14,TRBV4-1,CASSQDTGGYGYTF,TGCGCCAGCAGCCAAGATACAGGGGGCTATGGCTACACCTTC
few,TRBJ2-7,TRBD1,12,TRBV24-1,CAAGDRSYEQYF,TGTGCCGCCGGGGACAGGTCCTACGAGCAGTACTTC
.,TRBJ2-3,.,17,TRBV28,CASSFGRRKQGSDTQYF,TGTGCCAGCAGTTTTGGACGGAGGAAGCAGGGTTCAGATACGCAGTATTTT
many,TRBJ2-1,.,14,TRBV6-1,CASRKGALNNEQFF,TGTGCCAGCAGAAAAGGGGCACTTAACAATGAGCAGTTCTTC
.,TRBJ2-7,.,15,TRBV4-2,CASSQEEVGSYEQYF,TGTGCCAGCAGCCAAGAGGAGGTAGGCTCCTACGAGCAGTACTTC
few,TRBJ2-1,.,16,TRBV7-2,CASSPLTSLGYYEQFF,TGTGCCAGCAGCCCGTTAACAAGCCTCGGTTACTATGAGCAGTTCTTC
few,TRBJ2-3,.,15,TRBV10-2,CASTPGSAGWDTQYF,TGCGCCAGCACCCCCGGTTCGGCAGGGTGGGATACGCAGTATTTT
.,TRBJ2-4,.,15,TRBV5-6,CASSLRGLAKNIQYF,TGTGCCAGCAGCCTACGCGGACTAGCCAAAAACATTCAGTACTTC
few,TRBJ1-1,TRBD1,13,TRBV18,CASSQARDREAFF,TGTGCCAGCTCACAGGCCCGGGACAGAGAAGCTTTCTTT
many,TRBJ2-3,.,14,TRBV7-6,CASSLAGDSDTQYF,TGTGCCAGCAGCTTAGCGGGAGACTCAGATACGCAGTATTTT
.,TRBJ2-3,TRBD1,15,TRBV6-1,CASSRLDRAQTTQYF,TGTGCCAGCAGCCGCCTGGACAGGGCTCAGACTACGCAGTATTTT
many,TRBJ2-1,TRBD2,15,TRBV19,CASSKAAGVYNEQFF,TGTGCCAGTAGTAAAGCAGCGGGAGTCTACAATGAGCAGTTCTTC
many,TRBJ2-1,TRBD2,18,TRBV19,CASSRRTSGSWGYNEQFF,TGTGCCAGTAGTCGCCGGACTAGCGGGAGTTGGGGTTACAATGAGCAGTTCTTC
many,TRBJ1-1,TRBD1,14,TRBV20-1,CSAPLQGPNTEAFF,TGCAGTGCTCCCTTACAGGGGCCGAACACTGAAGCTTTCTTT
.,TRBJ2-2,.,16,TRBV3-1,CASSQDRGRITGELFF,TGTGCCAGCAGCCAAGATAGGGGGAGAATTACCGGGGAGCTGTTTTTT
many,TRBJ2-2,.,18,TRBV2,CASSEWAGAADNTGELFF,TGTGCCAGCAGTGAGTGGGCGGGCGCAGCGGACAACACCGGGGAGCTGTTTTTT
.,TRBJ1-1,.,13,TRBV4-1,CASSQAYMVGIVF,TGCGCCAGCAGCCAAGCCTATATGGTAGGAATAGTCTTT
many,TRBJ1-1,.,16,TRBV7-9,CASSYPIRGTPTEAFF,TGTGCCAGCAGCTACCCCATCAGGGGAACTCCCACTGAAGCTTTCTTT
.,TRBJ2-1,TRBD2,17,TRBV19,CASSTPQTSGGYNEQFF,TGTGCCAGTAGTACGCCTCAAACTAGCGGGGGCTACAATGAGCAGTTCTTC
many,TRBJ1-1,.,14,TRBV2,CASRKGHLNTEAFF,TGTGCCAGCAGGAAGGGGCACTTGAACACTGAAGCTTTCTTT
few,TRBJ2-2,.,14,TRBV15,CATSLGGSYAELFF,TGTGCCACCAGCTTAGGGGGGAGCTATGCGGAGCTGTTTTTT
many,TRBJ1-1,.,15,TRBV5-5,CASSLKWGLNTEAFF,TGTGCCAGCAGCTTGAAATGGGGCCTGAACACTGAAGCTTTCTTT
.,TRBJ2-1,.,15,TRBV7-2,CASSLGGTGDNEQFF,TGTGCCAGCAGCTTAGGCGGGACCGGCGACAATGAGCAGTTCTTC
many,TRBJ1-5,.,14,TRBV2,CASTQAYGNQPQHF,TGTGCCAGTACACAGGCTTATGGCAATCAGCCCCAGCATTTT
few,TRBJ1-2,.,15,TRBV20-1,CSARGGGVRRYGYTF,TGCAGTGCTAGAGGGGGGGGGGTTCGGCGGTATGGCTACACCTTC
.,TRBJ1-2,.,14,TRBV18,CASSPGLLETGYTF,TGTGCCAGCTCACCGGGGTTACTGGAGACTGGCTACACCTTC
.,TRBJ2-3,.,12,TRBV29-1,CSVDVGLDTQYF,TGCAGCGTTGACGTGGGATTGGATACGCAGTATTTT
.,TRBJ2-7,.,15,TRBV5-4,CASSSPAGEAPEQYF,TGTGCCAGCAGCTCCCCGGCAGGGGAGGCACCTGAGCAGTACTTC
few,TRBJ2-5,.,15,TRBV4-1,CASSQESPGSGTQYF,TGCGCCAGCAGCCAAGAATCTCCGGGGTCAGGGACCCAGTACTTC
.,TRBJ2-3,TRBD2,17,TRBV3-1,CASSPGLAGARGDTQYF,TGTGCCAGCAGCCCGGGACTAGCGGGAGCGCGGGGAGATACGCAGTATTTT
few,TRBJ1-1,.,13,TRBV10-3,CAISEDSSSEAFF,TGTGCCATCAGTGAAGACAGTAGCTCTGAAGCTTTCTTT
many,TRBJ1-1,.,13,TRBV6-5,CASSYGRGGEAFF,TGTGCCAGCAGTTACGGTCGCGGCGGAGAAGCTTTCTTT
once,TRBJ1-5,.,15,TRBV18,CASSPTGKMNQPQHF,TGTGCCAGCTCTCCGACAGGAAAAATGAATCAGCCCCAGCATTTT